The 27 T cell receptor beta chains presented below share a single source sample, sequenced in a study of blood T cell repertoires in COVID-19. Sequencing used immunoSEQ multiplex PCR; TCRdb keeps in-frame clones, though not all of them. Of over 60,000 clones in the sample, about 86% were seen once. Material: peripheral blood. These receptors all come from a man aged 40-49 years with acute or convalescent COVID-19.

The chain couples TRBV28 to TRBJ1-4; weak D call: TRBD1 (6 bases). The germline V and J ends were trimmed by 6 bases and 5 bases, with 16 bases remaining between them. CDR1 and CDR2 (germline): MDHEN, SYDVKM. The CDR3 runs 15 residues. Here the CDR3 DNA reads TGTGCCAGCAGGGGATCCAGGGGAATAAATGAAAAACTGTTTTTT. This encodes CASRGSRGINEKLFF.

This chain joins TRBV28 and TRBJ1-3; D is possibly TRBD1 (6 bases). Germline lookup yields CDR1 MDHEN and CDR2 SYDVKM. Trimming shortened V by 8 bases and J by 0 bases, and 14 bases separated the two germline ends. The CDR3 runs 15 residues. The CDR3 coding sequence is TGTGCCAGCGGAGCCCCACAGGGCTCTGGAAACACCATATATTTT. Translation: CASGAPQGSGNTIYF.

The chain joins TRBV15 to TRBJ2-7; TRBD1 agrees at 8 bases. CDR1 is LNHNV and CDR2 is YYDKDF in the germline V gene (reference sequence). Trimming cost V 0 bases and J 5 bases; bases outside gene matches: 18. CDR3 length: 19 residues. CDR3 bases: TGTGCCACCAGCAGAGATCCTTCTCGGGGACAGGCCCGACCGCACGAGCAGTACTTC. It translates to CATSRDPSRGQARPHEQYF. The full variable domain, its missing parts supplied by reference TRBV15 and TRBJ2-7, is DAMVIQNPRYQVTQFGKPVTLSCSQTLNHNVMYWYQQKSSQAPKLLFHYYDKDFNNEADTPDNFQSRRPNTSFCFLDIRSPGLGDTAMYLCATSRDPSRGQARPHEQYFGPGTRLTVT.

The gene calls are TRBV7-2 and TRBJ1-5, with D unresolved. Germline lookup yields CDR1 SGHTA and CDR2 FQGNSA. V lost 2 bases and J 4 bases, leaving 6 bases between the germline ends. This CDR3 region has 13 residues. The CDR3 bases are TGTGCCAGCAGCTTAACATTAAATCAGCCCCAGCATTTT. Encoded protein: CASSLTLNQPQHF.

The chain uses TRBV5-8 and TRBJ2-5; the match to TRBD2 covers 11 bases. The junction had 10 bases not matched to a gene; V was cut back by 0 bases and J by 3 bases. CDR1 and CDR2 from the germline V gene are SGHTS and YDEGEE. CDR3 size: 18 residues. As DNA, the CDR3 is TGTGCCAGCAGCTTGGCTGTAGCGGGGGGGCCTTCTGAAGAGACCCAGTACTTC. Residues: CASSLAVAGGPSEETQYF.

J is TRBJ1-4 and V is TRBV5-5; D perhaps matches TRBD1 (6 bases). V lost 0 bases and J 5 bases, leaving 20 bases between the germline ends. The CDR3 sequence is 18 residues long. Germline V gene data show CDR1 as SGHKS and CDR2 as YYEKEE (reference sequence). The CDR3 DNA reads as TGTGCCAGCAGCTTGGGAGACTTTACGGCAGGGGAGAATGAAAAACTGTTTTTT. Residues: CASSLGDFTAGENEKLFF.

The J gene is TRBJ1-1, the V gene TRBV10-1; D might be TRBD1 (6 bases). Looked up from germline, CDR1 is WNHNN and CDR2 is SYGVQD (reference sequence). V was shortened by 10 bases and J by 3 bases, with 18 bases between the two germline ends. The CDR3 sequence is 14 residues long. The CDR3 DNA sequence: TGCGCCATCTGGACGATACAGGGATACACTGAAGCTTTCTTT. Its translation is CAIWTIQGYTEAFF.

The rearrangement uses TRBV27 and TRBJ1-5; maybe TRBD1 (5 bases). Germline CDR1 reads MNHEY; CDR2 reads SMNVEV (reference sequence). The CDR3 length is 14 residues. Trimming removed 5 bases from V and 5 bases from J, with 13 bases in between. The CDR3 nucleotides are TGTGCCAGCAGTGCCGACAGTGGTGATCAGCCCCAGCATTTT. This codes for CASSADSGDQPQHF.

The J gene is TRBJ2-1, the V gene TRBV9; a possible D gene is TRBD2 (6 bases). CDR3 length: 17 amino acids. V was cut by 4 bases and J by 0 bases, with 17 bases left in between. Germline-derived CDR1 and CDR2 are SGDLS and YYNGEE. In DNA, the CDR3 is TGTGCCAGCAGCCGGTCAGGTCGGGGGATCTCCTACAATGAGCAGTTCTTC. This encodes CASSRSGRGISYNEQFF.

This chain links TRBV3-1 (or the pseudogene TRBV3-2) with TRBJ2-3; D might be TRBD2 (5 bases). The germline CDR1 and CDR2 sequences are LGHDT and YNNKEL (reference sequence). V lost 2 bases, J lost 6 bases, and 12 bases lay in between. This CDR3 comprises 14 residues. CDR3 sequence reads: CASSQKTAEDTQYF. The CDR3 DNA is TGTGCCAGCAGCCAAAAAACAGCGGAGGATACGCAGTATTTT.

This chain uses TRBV7-3 with TRBJ1-6; 8 positions match TRBD1. There are 15 residues in the CDR3. CDR1 is SGHTA and CDR2 is FQGTGA in the germline V gene. V lost 2 bases to trimming and J lost 7 bases; unmatched junction nucleotides: 4. This CDR3 is CASSLDPGGNSPLHF. Written as DNA, the CDR3 is TGTGCCAGCAGCTTAGATCCAGGGGGCAATTCACCCCTCCACTTT. The full variable domain, with the rest looked up from reference TRBV7-3 and TRBJ1-6, is GAGVSQTPSNKVTEKGKYVELRCDPISGHTALYWYRQSLGQGPEFLIYFQGTGAADDSGLPNDRFFAVRPEGSVSTLKIQRTERGDSAVYLCASSLDPGGNSPLHFGNGTRLTVT.

A single count supports this clone. The chain is built from TRBV5-1 and TRBJ1-2, with D tentatively TRBD1 (5 bases). V shed 0 bases and J shed 4 bases, with 19 bases lying between them. Germline CDR1 reads SGHRS; CDR2 reads YFSETQ. The CDR3 runs to 17 residues. As DNA, the CDR3 is TGCGCCAGCAGCTTGGCGGCGGAACCGACCAGGGTCTATGGCTACACCTTC. It translates to CASSLAAEPTRVYGYTF. The full variable domain, in which reference TRBV5-1 and TRBJ1-2 provide the parts outside the CDR3, is KAGVTQTPRYLIKTRGQQVTLSCSPISGHRSVSWYQQTPGQGLQFLFEYFSETQRNKGNFPGRFSGRQFSNSRSEMNVSTLELGDSALYLCASSLAAEPTRVYGYTFGSGTRLTVV.

The chain has TRBV3-1 (or the pseudogene TRBV3-2) and TRBJ1-2; perhaps TRBD1 as D (6 bases). The CDR3 loop spans 16 amino acids. Germline V gene sequence: CDR1 LGHDT, CDR2 YNNKEL (reference sequence). Trimming took 5 bases from V and 4 from J, leaving 20 bases between them. CDR3 bases: TGTGCCAGCAGCTTCCGAGGGGTACAGGGCCGCTATGGCTACACCTTC. This gives the protein CASSFRGVQGRYGYTF.

A single count supports this clone. The chain links TRBV6-5 to TRBJ2-5, with 7 bases identical to TRBD2. Per the germline V gene, CDR1 is MNHEY and CDR2 is SVGAGI. The CDR3 totals 13 residues. The junction had 1 base not matched to a gene; V was cut back by 6 bases and J by 0 bases. The DNA for the CDR3 is TGTGCCAGCAGCGGGGGGAACCAAGAGACCCAGTACTTC. This encodes CASSGGNQETQYF.

This sequence joins TRBV15 and TRBJ1-5; maybe TRBD1 (6 bases). This CDR3 is 14 amino acids long. V lost 5 bases, J lost 6 bases, and 14 bases lay in between. Germline-derived CDR1 and CDR2 are LNHNV and YYDKDF (reference sequence). CDR3 DNA: TGTGCCACCAGCTTCCAGGGGCTGGCTCAGCCCCAGCATTTT. Its translation is CATSFQGLAQPQHF.

The chain carries TRBV4-2 and TRBJ1-1; 7 nucleotides line up with TRBD1. The germline gives CDR1 LGHNA, CDR2 YNFKEQ. CDR3 length equals 17 residues. V gave up 4 bases and J gave up 1 base; unmatched junction bases: 12. The CDR3 spells CASSPLANRGSNTEAFF. CDR3 DNA: TGTGCCAGCAGCCCCCTGGCCAACAGGGGATCGAACACTGAAGCTTTCTTT.

The rearrangement joins TRBV13 to TRBJ2-7; D not resolved. Germline V gene lookup returns CDR1 PRHDT and CDR2 FYEKMQ (reference sequence). The V and J ends lost 1 base and 9 bases respectively, with 10 bases between them. The CDR3 loop spans 12 amino acids. The CDR3: CASSLAFGWQYF. The DNA for the CDR3 is TGTGCCAGCAGCTTAGCTTTCGGGTGGCAGTACTTC.

The gene calls are TRBV19 and TRBJ2-6; D unresolved. This CDR3 spans 14 amino acids. Per the germline V gene, CDR1 is LNHDA and CDR2 is SQIVND (reference sequence). Deletions cut 3 bases from V and 8 bases from J, with 11 bases between. CDR3 residues: CASSIDTLTNVLTF. DNA of the CDR3: TGTGCCAGTAGTATCGACACCTTGACCAACGTCCTGACTTTC.

This clone has a single count. The CDR3 spells CASGSPDYYEQYF. As DNA, the CDR3 is TGCGCCAGCGGGAGCCCGGACTACTACGAGCAGTACTTC. V is TRBV5-1 and J is TRBJ2-7; D may be TRBD2 (6 bases). This CDR3 is built from 13 residues. The V gene lost 7 bases and the J gene lost 3 bases, with 14 bases spanning the gap. Germline V gene lookup returns CDR1 SGHRS and CDR2 YFSETQ.

This chain connects TRBV6-5 to TRBJ1-1; D might be TRBD1 (6 bases). CDR1 and CDR2 from the germline V gene are MNHEY and SVGAGI. The CDR3 contains 11 residues. The germline V and J ends were trimmed by 5 bases and 8 bases, with 9 bases remaining between them. CDR3 nucleotide sequence: TGTGCCAGCAGTCTCACAGGGGAAGCTTTCTTT. Translation: CASSLTGEAFF.

V usage is TRBV30 and J usage is TRBJ2-2; D is unresolved. V was cut by 0 bases and J by 6 bases, with 8 bases left in between. CDR3 length equals 13 residues. Per the germline V gene, CDR1 is GTSNPN and CDR2 is SVGIG (reference sequence). CDR3 sequence: CAWSVPRPGELFF. CDR3 DNA sequence: TGTGCCTGGAGTGTACCCAGGCCCGGGGAGCTGTTTTTT.

The chain combines TRBV7-3 with TRBJ2-1; weak D call: TRBD1 (6 bases). Deletions cut 5 bases from V and 3 bases from J, with 17 bases between. Germline CDR1 is SGHTA and CDR2 is FQGTGA. The CDR3 is 16 amino acids. Written as DNA, the CDR3 is TGTGCCAGCAGCCCTCGAGGACAGAGTCTCTACAATGAGCAGTTCTTC. It encodes CASSPRGQSLYNEQFF.

The chain joins TRBV2 to TRBJ2-7; 11 bases agree with TRBD2. Germline assignment: CDR1 SNHLY and CDR2 FYNNEI. The V and J ends lost 7 bases and 3 bases, in that order; junction bases with no gene match: 5. The CDR3 is 14 amino acids. CDR3 loop: CASKASGGLYEQYF. The CDR3 DNA reads as TGTGCCAGCAAGGCTAGCGGGGGGCTCTACGAGCAGTACTTC.

This clone was observed a handful of times. The J gene is TRBJ2-2, the V gene TRBV29-1; 7 bases agree with TRBD2. This CDR3 comprises 15 residues. The trim removed 2 bases at V and 2 bases at J, leaving 5 bases unmatched. Germline CDR1 reads SQVTM; CDR2 reads ANQGSEA. CDR3 residues: CSVEFAGDNTGELFF. CDR3 DNA: TGCAGCGTTGAATTTGCGGGGGATAACACCGGGGAGCTGTTTTTT.

The chain uses TRBV7-2 and TRBJ2-7, with TRBD1 identical over 11 bases. Unmatched junction bases numbered 2, after V lost 5 bases and J lost 2 bases. The V gene's germline CDR1 is SGHTA and CDR2 FQGNSA. The CDR3 sequence is 14 residues long. CDR3 protein: CASSPGQGAYEQYF. CDR3 nucleotide sequence: TGTGCCAGCAGCCCGGGACAGGGGGCCTACGAGCAGTACTTC.

This rearrangement joins TRBV19 to TRBJ1-2; 7 nucleotides agree with TRBD1. Trimming cost V 1 base and J 4 bases; bases outside gene matches: 6. Germline V lookup: CDR1 LNHDA, CDR2 SQIVND (reference sequence). This CDR3 has 15 amino acids. The CDR3 is CASSIASQGVYGYTF. DNA for the CDR3: TGTGCCAGTAGTATAGCCTCCCAGGGGGTCTATGGCTACACCTTC.

The rearrangement joins TRBV6-4 to TRBJ2-1; 9 positions match TRBD2. The V segment lost 6 bases and the J segment 12 bases; nucleotides outside the gene matches: 15. This CDR3 contains 15 residues. Germline V gives CDR1 MRHNA, CDR2 SNTAGT. The CDR3 spells CASSARRAGGPGQFF. DNA of the CDR3: TGTGCCAGCAGCGCCCGTCGAGCGGGGGGTCCCGGGCAGTTCTTC.